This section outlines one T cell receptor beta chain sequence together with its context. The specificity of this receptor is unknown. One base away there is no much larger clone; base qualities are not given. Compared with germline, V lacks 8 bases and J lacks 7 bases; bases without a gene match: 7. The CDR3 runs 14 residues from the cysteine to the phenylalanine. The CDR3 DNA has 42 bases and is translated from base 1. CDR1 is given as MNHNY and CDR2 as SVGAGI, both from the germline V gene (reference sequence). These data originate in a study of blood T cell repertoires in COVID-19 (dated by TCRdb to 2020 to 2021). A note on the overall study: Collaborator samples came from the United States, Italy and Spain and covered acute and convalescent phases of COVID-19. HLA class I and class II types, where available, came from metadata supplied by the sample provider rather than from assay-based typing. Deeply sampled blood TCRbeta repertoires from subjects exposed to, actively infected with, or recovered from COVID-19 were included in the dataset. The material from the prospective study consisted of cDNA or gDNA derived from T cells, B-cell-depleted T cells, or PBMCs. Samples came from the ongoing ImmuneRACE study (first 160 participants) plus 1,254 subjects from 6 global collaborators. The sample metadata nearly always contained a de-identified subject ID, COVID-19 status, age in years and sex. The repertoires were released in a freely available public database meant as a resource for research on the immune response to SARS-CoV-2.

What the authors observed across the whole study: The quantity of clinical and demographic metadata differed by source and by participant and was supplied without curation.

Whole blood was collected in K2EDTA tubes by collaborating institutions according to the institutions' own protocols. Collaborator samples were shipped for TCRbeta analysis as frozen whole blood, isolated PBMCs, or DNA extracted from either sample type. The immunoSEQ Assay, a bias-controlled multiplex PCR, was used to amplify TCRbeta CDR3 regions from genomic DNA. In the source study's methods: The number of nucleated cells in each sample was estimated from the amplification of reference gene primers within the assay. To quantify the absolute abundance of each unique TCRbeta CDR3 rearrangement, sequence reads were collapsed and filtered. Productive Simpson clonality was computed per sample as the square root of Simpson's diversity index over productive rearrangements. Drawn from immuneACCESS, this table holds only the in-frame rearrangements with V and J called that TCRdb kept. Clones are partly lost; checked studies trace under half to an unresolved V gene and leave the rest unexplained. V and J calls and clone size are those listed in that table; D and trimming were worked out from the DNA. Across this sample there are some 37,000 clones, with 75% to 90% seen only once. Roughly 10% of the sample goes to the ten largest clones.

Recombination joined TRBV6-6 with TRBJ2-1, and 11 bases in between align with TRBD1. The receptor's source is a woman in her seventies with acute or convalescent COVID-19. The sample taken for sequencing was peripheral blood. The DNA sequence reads TGTGCCAGCCGGACAGGGGGCGCCTTAAATGAGCAGTTCTTC. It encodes CASRTGGALNEQFF.